Included here is one T cell receptor beta chain sequence, with context. The table lists this clone with a few counts. The antigen it recognizes is unknown. No quality values exist for individual bases; no much larger clone is one base distant. The collaborating institutions used their own protocols to collect whole blood in K2EDTA tubes. For TCRbeta analysis, collaborator samples were shipped as frozen whole blood, as isolated PBMCs, or as DNA extracted from either sample type. The immunoSEQ Assay, a bias-controlled multiplex PCR, was used to amplify TCRbeta CDR3 regions from genomic DNA. Per the authors' processing: Within the assay, amplification of reference gene primers was used to estimate how many nucleated cells each sample contained. To quantify the absolute abundance of each unique TCRbeta CDR3 rearrangement, sequence reads were collapsed and filtered. For each sample, productive Simpson clonality was calculated as the square root of Simpson's diversity index over productive rearrangements. The table was pulled from immuneACCESS by TCRdb, which kept in-frame rearrangements only. Such tables lose some clones; where checked, under half of the loss comes from unresolved V genes, and the rest has no known cause. V, J and clone size were drawn from that table, and D and trimming were deduced from the DNA. The sample table contains about 55,000 clones; only one count was recorded for roughly 85% of them. The ten largest clones take up about 13% of the sample.

The sample comes from a study of blood T cell repertoires in COVID-19 (dated by TCRdb to about 2020). About the study as a whole: Samples covering the acute and convalescent phases of COVID-19 were provided by collaborators in the United States, Italy and Spain. The prospective study material was composed of cDNA or gDNA derived from T cells, B-cell-depleted T cells, or PBMCs. Deeply sampled blood TCRbeta repertoires from subjects exposed to, actively infected with, or recovered from COVID-19 were included in the dataset. The repertoires were made available in a free public database intended to serve as a resource for research on the immune response to SARS-CoV-2. The samples were drawn from the first 160 participants of the ongoing ImmuneRACE study and from more than 1,000 subjects provided by 6 global collaborators. The sample metadata nearly always contained a de-identified subject ID, COVID-19 status, age in years and sex. HLA class I and class II types, where available, came from metadata supplied by the sample provider rather than from assay-based typing. The investigation overall reported the following: How much clinical and demographic metadata was included differed by source and by participant, and the metadata was provided uncurated.

The V end gives up 7 bases and the J end 1 base, leaving 6 bases in the junction not matched to a gene. The CDR3 runs 15 amino acids, cysteine and phenylalanine included. Of the read, only the CDR3 DNA is kept; its 45 bases are in frame from base 1. CDR1 is given as LNHNV and CDR2 as YYDKDF, both from the germline V gene (reference sequence). The V and J genes are TRBV15 and TRBJ2-3, with 9 bases in between that match TRBD2. Sequenced: peripheral blood. This clonotype was obtained from a human donor in a cohort sampled during active COVID-19. The nucleotide sequence is TGTGCCACCAAGGAAAAGCGGGAGGGCACAGATACGCAGTATTTT. Its protein is CATKEKREGTDTQYF.